One sample yielded the 19 T cell receptor beta chains listed below, sequenced in a study of blood T cell repertoires in COVID-19. TCRdb keeps only in-frame clones here, not all; method: immunoSEQ multiplex PCR. The sample consists of around 300,000 clones, around nine tenths of them appearing once. Specimen: peripheral blood. The receptor source for this set is a woman aged 40 to 50 who had recovered from COVID-19.

The J gene is TRBJ2-2, the V gene TRBV27; 7 positions match TRBD2. Germline CDR1 MNHEY, CDR2 SMNVEV (reference sequence). This CDR3 is built from 15 residues. The V segment lost 0 bases and the J segment 5 bases; nucleotides outside the gene matches: 3. CDR3 nucleotides: TGTGCCAGCAGTTTATCGGCTAGCGGTACCGGGGAGCTGTTTTTT. This encodes CASSLSASGTGELFF.

The chain is built from TRBV5-4 and TRBJ2-7, with 8 bases aligning to TRBD2. Unmatched junction bases numbered 8, after V lost 4 bases and J lost 5 bases. Germline-derived CDR1 and CDR2 are SGHNT and YYREEE (reference sequence). This CDR3 is built from 14 residues. CDR3 protein: CASSQSGSSHEQYF. In DNA form, the CDR3 reads TGTGCCAGCAGCCAGAGCGGGAGCTCTCACGAGCAGTACTTC.

The genes are TRBV19 and TRBJ2-7; 13 bases are shared with TRBD2. Germline V gene lookup returns CDR1 LNHDA and CDR2 SQIVND (reference sequence). V trimming: 6 bases; J trimming: 2 bases; junction bases outside the gene matches: 7. This CDR3 contains 16 residues. In nucleotides, the CDR3 is TGTGCCAGTAGGTCAACCGGGACTAGCGGGACCTACGAGCAGTACTTC. The encoded protein is CASRSTGTSGTYEQYF.

In regard to this clone: Relative to the germline gene, one junction end is altered; a read error may explain this. The rearrangement joins TRBV7-7 to TRBJ2-1; D call uncertain. Germline CDR1 is SSHAT and CDR2 is FNYEAQ (reference sequence). The CDR3 totals 15 residues. CDR3 DNA: TGTGCTAGCAGCCAAAGCCTAGTGGAGCACAATGAGCAGTTCTTC. Translation: CASSQSLVEHNEQFF.

The chain carries TRBV29-1 and TRBJ1-1, with 8 positions matching TRBD1. The germline gives CDR1 SQVTM, CDR2 ANQGSEA. The CDR3 has 13 amino acids. After removal of 4 bases from V and 1 base from J, the junction contained 2 bases not matched to a gene. The CDR3 region is CSVGDRGNTEAFF. In nucleotides, the CDR3 is TGCAGCGTTGGCGACAGGGGGAACACTGAAGCTTTCTTT.

The chain links TRBV7-9 to TRBJ1-1, with D maybe TRBD1 (5 bases). The CDR3 runs 13 residues. Trimming pared 3 bases from V and 3 bases from J, leaving 8 bases between. Germline CDR1 is SEHNR and CDR2 is FQNEAQ (reference sequence). The CDR3 here is CASSLTEYTEAFF. In nucleotides, the CDR3 is TGTGCCAGCAGCTTGACAGAATACACTGAAGCTTTCTTT.

V is TRBV2 and J is TRBJ2-2; 7 bases map to TRBD2. Germline V lookup: CDR1 SNHLY, CDR2 FYNNEI. This CDR3 comprises 16 residues. Trimming took 7 bases from V and 0 from J; bases not matched to a gene: 8. The CDR3 here is CASNYGAGTNTGELFF. The DNA of the CDR3 is TGTGCCAGCAATTACGGAGCGGGGACGAACACCGGGGAGCTGTTTTTT.

V is TRBV19 and J is TRBJ2-2; D is unclear. Deletions cut 4 bases from V and 0 bases from J, with 12 bases between. This CDR3 spans 16 amino acids. The germline gives CDR1 LNHDA, CDR2 SQIVND (reference sequence). CDR3 in DNA: TGTGCCAGTAGTAGAGCCGACTTCCCGAACACCGGGGAGCTGTTTTTT. Translated: CASSRADFPNTGELFF.

The chain couples TRBV2 to TRBJ2-2; 8 bases match TRBD2. Germline-derived CDR1 and CDR2 are SNHLY and FYNNEI. After removal of 3 bases from V and 6 bases from J, the junction contained 9 bases not matched to a gene. CDR3 size: 16 residues. The CDR3 nucleotides are TGTGCCAGCAGTGATCTTGGAGCGGGAGCGTCCGGGGAGCTGTTTTTT. Protein product: CASSDLGAGASGELFF.

The chain combines TRBV18 with TRBJ2-5; D is possibly TRBD1 (6 bases). This CDR3 comprises 15 residues. CDR1 is KGHSH and CDR2 is LQKENI in the germline V gene. V was trimmed by 8 bases and J by 0 bases, leaving 16 bases between them. The CDR3 region is CASTPGTPYQETQYF. The CDR3 nucleotides read TGTGCCAGCACTCCCGGGACACCGTACCAAGAGACCCAGTACTTC.

The chain couples TRBV14 to TRBJ1-2; 9 bases are shared with TRBD1. Germline loops: CDR1 SGHDN, CDR2 FVKESK. V lost 1 base to trimming and J lost 7 bases; unmatched junction nucleotides: 7. The CDR3 spans 15 residues. In nucleotides, the CDR3 is TGTGCCAGCAGCCAAGTTGGGGGACAGGGCGGTGGCTACACCTTC. Residues: CASSQVGGQGGGYTF.

The genes are TRBV18 and TRBJ2-2, with TRBD2 identical over 8 bases. V shed 0 bases, J shed 4 bases, and the junction held 4 bases outside the gene matches. This CDR3 is 16 amino acids long. CDR1 KGHSH and CDR2 LQKENI come from the germline V gene. This CDR3 is CASSPPTLAGTGELFF. Here the CDR3 DNA reads TGTGCCAGCTCACCACCGACGCTAGCGGGCACCGGGGAGCTGTTTTTT.

The rearrangement links TRBV29-1 to TRBJ2-5; 9 bases align to TRBD1. Trimming took 7 bases from V and 4 from J; bases not matched to a gene: 7. Germline lookup yields CDR1 SQVTM and CDR2 ANQGSEA. This CDR3 contains 13 residues. The CDR3 loop is CSADRGLGETQYF. The CDR3 bases are TGCAGCGCTGACAGGGGGTTGGGAGAGACCCAGTACTTC.

The V call is TRBV1, the J call TRBJ2-2; the table's D call of TRBD2 was not tested on the DNA. TRBV1 constitutes a pseudogene. This CDR3 spans 18 amino acids. Written as DNA, the CDR3 is TGCACCAGCAGCCAAGATCTTTCCGGTAACCGGGACACCGGGGAGCTGTTTTTT. Translation: CTSSQDLSGNRDTGELFF.

This chain uses TRBV5-4 with TRBJ2-1, with D perhaps TRBD2 (6 bases). The V end lost 4 bases, the J end lost 2 bases, and 10 bases lay between the germline ends. Germline V gene sequence: CDR1 SGHNT, CDR2 YYREEE (reference sequence). This CDR3 comprises 14 residues. The CDR3 region is CASSEAGTYNEQFF. The CDR3 DNA is TGTGCCAGCAGCGAAGCGGGCACCTACAATGAGCAGTTCTTC.

The chain couples TRBV7-2 to TRBJ1-5, with no clear D. Germline-derived CDR1 and CDR2 are SGHTA and FQGNSA. This CDR3 is 15 amino acids long. V was trimmed by 1 base and J by 3 bases, leaving 10 bases between them. Here the CDR3 DNA reads TGTGCCAGCAGCTTAGTCGGGGAAAACAATCAGCCCCAGCATTTT. It codes for CASSLVGENNQPQHF.

The rearrangement uses TRBV27 and TRBJ2-1; 10 bases align to TRBD2. Germline CDR1 and CDR2: MNHEY and SMNVEV (reference sequence). The CDR3 runs to 15 residues. The J segment lost 10 bases and the V segment lost 4 bases, leaving 10 bases of the junction unmatched. CDR3 DNA sequence: TGTGCCAGCAGTTCAACGACTAGCGGGCGTCAGGAGCAGTTCTTC. Its protein product is CASSSTTSGRQEQFF.

This sequence joins TRBV25-1 and TRBJ2-1; 9 nucleotides agree with TRBD2. Germline CDR1 and CDR2: MGHDK and SYGVNS. This CDR3 spans 14 amino acids. V lost 6 bases to trimming and J lost 9 bases; unmatched junction nucleotides: 9. The CDR3 sequence: CASSLAGGPLEQFF. CDR3 DNA sequence: TGTGCCAGCAGCTTGGCGGGAGGGCCGCTTGAGCAGTTCTTC.

The chain links TRBV13 to TRBJ2-4; the match to TRBD1 covers 10 bases. The V segment lost 4 bases and the J segment 7 bases; nucleotides outside the gene matches: 4. This CDR3 is 14 amino acids long. The germline gives CDR1 PRHDT, CDR2 FYEKMQ (reference sequence). The DNA for the CDR3 is TGTGCCAGCAGCTCGGGACAGGGGTCGAACATTCAGTACTTC. This sequence encodes CASSSGQGSNIQYF.